The T cell receptor (beta chain) described here comes from a study of radiotherapy plus CTLA-4 blockade in lung cancer. Assay used: immunoSEQ multiplex PCR; TCRdb lists only in-frame clones, some missing. This sample has approximately 72,000 clones, with 78% found just once. CDR3 length: 13 amino acids. Between the trimmed V and J ends, which lost 4 bases and 0 bases, there was a span of 7 bases. CDR1 is SNHLY and CDR2 is FYNNEI in the germline V gene. V is TRBV2 and J is TRBJ2-7; D not certain. Sequenced here: peripheral blood, sampled from a patient treated with radiotherapy plus ipilimumab. The source of this sequence is a human donor with non-small cell lung cancer who had a complete response to radiotherapy plus ipilimumab. The CDR3 region has the DNA TGTGCCAGCAGTGTACACAACTCCTACGAGCAGTACTTC. This translates into CASSVHNSYEQYF.